One and the same sample provided the 24 T cell receptor beta chains below, sequenced in a study of technical replicates of blood from a handful of donors. Here immunoSEQ multiplex PCR was the method, and the copy in TCRdb shows in-frame clones only, minus some. Here the sample spans tens of thousands of clones, roughly 86% being singletons. The sequenced material came from PBMCs. These receptors were obtained from a human donor in good health. Some clones in this sample may be carry-over from other donors' samples.

V and J are TRBV13 and TRBJ2-7; the D is unclear. Germline V gene lookup returns CDR1 PRHDT and CDR2 FYEKMQ (reference sequence). The CDR3 is 15 amino acids. V shed 0 bases and J shed 0 bases, with 9 bases lying between them. The CDR3 protein is CASSLGAYSSYEQYF. In DNA form, the CDR3 reads TGTGCCAGCAGCTTAGGAGCATATAGCTCCTACGAGCAGTACTTC.

V gene TRBV11-3 combines with J gene TRBJ2-7; D call uncertain. Germline loops: CDR1 SGHNT, CDR2 YENEEA. The V end lost 3 bases, the J end lost 3 bases, and 9 bases lay between the germline ends. The CDR3 loop spans 13 amino acids. In DNA, the CDR3 is TGTGCCAGCAGCTTCCTCAGAGGCTACGAGCAGTACTTC. This gives the protein CASSFLRGYEQYF.

The chain couples TRBV5-1 to TRBJ1-1; tentatively, D is TRBD1 (6 bases). The CDR3 has 15 amino acids. The germline V gene has CDR1 SGHRS and CDR2 YFSETQ. Trimming removed 4 bases at V and 0 bases at J, with 13 bases between. CDR3 loop: CASSRETGLNTEAFF. For the CDR3, the DNA is TGCGCCAGCAGCCGAGAAACAGGGTTGAACACTGAAGCTTTCTTT.

As regards this clone: A junction boundary mismatches the germline segment, possibly from a read error. The CDR3 sequence: CASSVAVLSSYNEQFF. The CDR3 DNA is TGTGCCAGCAGCGTAGCGGTCCTAAGCTCCTACAATGAGCAGTTCTTC. The V call is TRBV7-2, the J call TRBJ2-1, with D perhaps TRBD2 (6 bases). The CDR3 is 16 residues long. Germline assignment: CDR1 SGHTA and CDR2 FQGNSA.

This chain joins TRBV5-1 and TRBJ2-5, with a tentative D call TRBD1 (6 bases). V lost 4 bases and J 5 bases, leaving 9 bases between the germline ends. Germline assignment: CDR1 SGHRS and CDR2 YFSETQ. This CDR3 has 12 residues. This chain's CDR3 is CASSTQGETQYF. CDR3 bases: TGCGCCAGCAGCACCCAGGGGGAGACCCAGTACTTC.

J is TRBJ2-7 and V is TRBV7-2, with 7 nucleotides matching TRBD2. CDR1 SGHTA and CDR2 FQGNSA come from the germline V gene. With 10 bases clipped from V and 5 bases from J, the junction kept 14 bases outside the gene matches. The CDR3 is 14 residues long. CDR3 bases: TGTGCCACGGGGGGAGGAGGGCAGGTGAACGAGCAGTACTTC. Translating gives CATGGGGQVNEQYF. Using reference TRBV7-2 and TRBJ2-7 for the parts outside the CDR3, the full variable domain is GAGVSQSPSNKVTEKGKDVELRCDPISGHTALYWYRQSLGQGLEFLIYFQGNSAPDKSGLPSDRFSAERTGGSVSTLTIQRTQQEDSAVYLCATGGGGQVNEQYFGPGTRLTVT.

The chain combines TRBV4-2 with TRBJ2-1; 9 bases match TRBD2. Looked up from germline, CDR1 is LGHNA and CDR2 is YNFKEQ. V lost 0 bases, J lost 4 bases, and 4 bases stayed unmatched. The CDR3 is made up of 16 amino acids. CDR3 protein: CASSQEGGRDYNEQFF. DNA of the CDR3: TGTGCCAGCAGCCAAGAGGGCGGGAGGGATTACAATGAGCAGTTCTTC.

This clone has more than one count but fewer than ten. The rearrangement links TRBV20-1 to TRBJ1-1; tentative D call: TRBD1 (6 bases). The V gene lost 3 bases and the J gene lost 11 bases, with 13 bases spanning the gap. The CDR3 contains 11 residues. Germline loops: CDR1 DFQATT, CDR2 SNEGSKA (reference sequence). CDR3 bases: TGCAGTGCTAGTGAGACAGGAGTGGCTTTCTTT. Amino acid sequence: CSASETGVAFF.

This clone was seen just once. The J gene is TRBJ2-1, the V gene TRBV19, with 8 bases matching TRBD2. Unmatched junction bases numbered 9, after V lost 3 bases and J lost 2 bases. From germline, CDR1 is LNHDA and CDR2 SQIVND (reference sequence). The CDR3 loop spans 17 amino acids. Written as DNA, the CDR3 is TGTGCCAGTAGTATTCGAAGCGGGAGATCTACCTACAATGAGCAGTTCTTC. Encoded protein: CASSIRSGRSTYNEQFF.

This chain uses TRBV12-5 with TRBJ2-3, with 8 bases lining up with TRBD2. The CDR3 runs 14 residues. Trimming cost V 6 bases and J 4 bases; bases outside gene matches: 6. Germline values: CDR1 LGHNT, CDR2 FRNRAP. CDR3 sequence (DNA): TGTGCTAGTGGGTCGGGGGGGATGGCAGATACGCAGTATTTT. Its translation: CASGSGGMADTQYF.

CDR3 region: CASSRNEGYGYTF. CDR3 coding DNA: TGCGCCAGCAGCCGAAATGAGGGTTATGGCTACACCTTC. The gene calls are TRBV4-3 and TRBJ1-2, with no clear D. V was pared by 4 bases and J by 5 bases, with 11 bases between. CDR3 length equals 13 residues. CDR1 is LGHNA, CDR2 YSLEER, per germline.

The genes are TRBV5-6 and TRBJ2-5, with TRBD2 identical over 9 bases. Per the germline V gene, CDR1 is SGHDT and CDR2 is YYEEEE. The V gene end was trimmed by 5 bases and the J gene end by 0 bases; junction bases not matched to a gene: 5. This CDR3 has 15 residues. The CDR3 protein is CASSSSGMNQETQYF. CDR3 DNA sequence: TGTGCCAGCAGTTCTAGCGGGATGAACCAAGAGACCCAGTACTTC.

The chain joins TRBV18 to TRBJ2-7; perhaps TRBD2 as D (7 bases). The germline V and J ends were trimmed by 4 bases and 0 bases, with 16 bases remaining between them. CDR1 is KGHSH, CDR2 LQKENI, per germline. CDR3 length: 16 residues. The CDR3: CASSQGGSIRSYEQYF. The CDR3 DNA follows: TGTGCCAGCTCACAGGGGGGGTCCATACGCTCCTACGAGCAGTACTTC.

V gene TRBV11-1 combines with J gene TRBJ1-2; perhaps TRBD1 as D (6 bases). Germline V gene lookup returns CDR1 SGHAT and CDR2 FQDESV (reference sequence). The ends were cut back, 1 base at V and 8 bases at J, with 11 bases in the middle. This CDR3 contains 13 residues. The chain's CDR3 is CASSLVTGYGYTF. As DNA, the CDR3 is TGTGCCAGCAGCTTAGTAACAGGGTACGGCTACACCTTC.

The chain couples TRBV5-8 to TRBJ2-7; 11 bases are shared with TRBD1. Germline assignment: CDR1 SGHTS and CDR2 YDEGEE. After removal of 5 bases from V and 3 bases from J, the junction contained 4 bases not matched to a gene. The CDR3 runs to 14 residues. CDR3 sequence reads: CASSAGTGGYEQYF. The DNA of the CDR3 is TGTGCCAGCAGTGCCGGGACAGGGGGCTACGAGCAGTACTTC.

The chain recombines TRBV5-1 with TRBJ2-7; D unresolved. The CDR3 has 14 amino acids. Germline CDR1 reads SGHRS; CDR2 reads YFSETQ. The V end was cut by 0 bases, the J end by 2 bases, with 9 bases between. The CDR3 sequence is CASSLGQATYEQYF. The CDR3, as DNA: TGCGCCAGCAGCTTGGGGCAGGCCACCTACGAGCAGTACTTC.

This chain connects TRBV5-1 to TRBJ1-5, with a weak D call TRBD1 (6 bases). The CDR3 contains 17 residues. Germline V CDR1 and CDR2: SGHRS, YFSETQ. Trimming shortened V by 0 bases and J by 1 base, and 14 bases separated the two germline ends. The CDR3 region is CASSLGSGGGSNQPQHF. Here the CDR3 DNA reads TGCGCCAGCAGCTTGGGATCGGGGGGCGGGAGCAATCAGCCCCAGCATTTT.

This clone was detected only a few times. The gene calls are TRBV18 and TRBJ2-7, with 12 bases matching TRBD2. After removal of 4 bases from V and 6 bases from J, the junction contained 16 bases not matched to a gene. The germline V gene has CDR1 KGHSH and CDR2 LQKENI. This CDR3 has 18 amino acids. The CDR3 DNA sequence: TGTGCCAGCTCACTTCTTGTGTTCGGGACTAGCGGGTTTGTCGAGCAGTACTTC. This translates into CASSLLVFGTSGFVEQYF.

V usage is TRBV27 and J usage is TRBJ2-1, with 10 bases lining up with TRBD1. The CDR3 sequence is 18 residues long. The junction had 15 bases not matched to a gene; V was cut back by 0 bases and J by 10 bases. Germline values: CDR1 MNHEY, CDR2 SMNVEV (reference sequence). This CDR3 is CASSLSQGQGRGGREQFF. The CDR3 DNA follows: TGTGCCAGCAGTTTATCGCAGGGACAGGGGCGGGGTGGACGGGAGCAGTTCTTC.

The chain uses TRBV10-3 and TRBJ1-2, with 7 positions matching TRBD1. The CDR3 is 15 amino acids. Germline V gene sequence: CDR1 ENHRY, CDR2 SYGVKD. The junction had 11 bases not matched to a gene; V was cut back by 3 bases and J by 7 bases. CDR3 nucleotide sequence: TGTGCCATCAGTGAAGGAGAGAGGGGGCTCTCTGGCTACACCTTC. Protein: CAISEGERGLSGYTF.

This chain links TRBV18 with TRBJ1-4, with a weak D call TRBD1 (6 bases). CDR3 length: 15 residues. Trimming took off 3 bases at V and 8 bases at J, with 16 bases between the two ends. Germline values: CDR1 KGHSH, CDR2 LQKENI. CDR3 nucleotide sequence: TGTGCCAGCTCACCGTCGAGGGGACAATTCGAAAAACTGTTTTTT. It translates to CASSPSRGQFEKLFF.

V usage is TRBV4-2 and J usage is TRBJ2-3; TRBD2 aligns across 11 bases. J was trimmed by 3 bases and V by 4 bases; bases with no gene match: 6. CDR1 is LGHNA, CDR2 YNFKEQ, per germline. The CDR3 covers 16 residues. CDR3 loop: CASSPSPSGRTDTQYF. The DNA of the CDR3 is TGTGCCAGCAGCCCTTCCCCTAGCGGGAGGACAGATACGCAGTATTTT.

This clone was recorded once. This chain connects TRBV4-3 to TRBJ2-1; 11 positions match TRBD2. The V segment lost 4 bases and the J segment 5 bases; nucleotides outside the gene matches: 10. The CDR3 is 17 residues long. Germline V gene data show CDR1 as LGHNA and CDR2 as YSLEER. CDR3 nucleotide sequence: TGCGCCAGCAGCCCCCTTGGTAGCGGGAGGGGGGACAATGAGCAGTTCTTC. Residues: CASSPLGSGRGDNEQFF.

The rearrangement links TRBV5-1 to TRBJ2-2; 7 bases align to TRBD1. CDR3 length: 16 residues. The V gene's germline CDR1 is SGHRS and CDR2 YFSETQ. The J segment lost 6 bases and the V segment lost 2 bases, leaving 10 bases of the junction unmatched. The CDR3 sequence: CASSFQGDARAGELFF. The DNA of the CDR3 is TGCGCCAGCAGCTTCCAGGGGGACGCTAGGGCCGGGGAGCTGTTTTTT.